A selection of T cell receptor beta chains follows, all from one sample in a study of cytomegalovirus exposure and HLA in healthy donors. The method was immunoSEQ multiplex PCR; TCRdb's version includes in-frame clones alone and lacks a portion of them. The repertoire consists of approximately 100,000 clones, with about 85% occurring once and the leading ten covering about 7%. The sequenced sample was PBMCs. The receptors were sampled from a man aged 40-49 years in good health and CMV-seropositive. The CDR3 runs from the conserved cysteine through the conserved F or W.

V gene: TRBV10-3; J gene: TRBJ1-2; CDR3 protein: CAISEFKSAGGDYGYTF
V gene: TRBV19; J gene: TRBJ2-3; CDR3 protein: CASRNRGGAADTQYF
V gene: TRBV7-9; J gene: TRBJ2-3; CDR3 protein: CASSPGSTDTQYF
V gene: TRBV10-2; J gene: TRBJ2-3; CDR3 protein: CASSSLRDTDTQYF
V gene: TRBV5-1; J gene: TRBJ2-7; CDR3 protein: CASSLGREAQLRDEQYF
V gene: TRBV28; J gene: TRBJ1-5; CDR3 protein: CASSSGGGQHF
V gene: TRBV7-2; J gene: TRBJ1-1; CDR3 protein: CASSKQGATEAFF
V gene: TRBV30; J gene: TRBJ1-6; CDR3 protein: CAWSPGFPQWEGGSPLHF
V gene: TRBV19; J gene: TRBJ2-3; CDR3 protein: CASSPRQGEGGTDTQYF
V gene: TRBV27; J gene: TRBJ2-7; CDR3 protein: CASSRLTGGAYSYEQYF
V gene: TRBV5-6; J gene: TRBJ1-5; CDR3 protein: CASSLADGGYSNQPQHF
V gene: TRBV9; J gene: TRBJ2-5; CDR3 protein: CASSYMGLHQETQYF
V gene: TRBV10-1; J gene: TRBJ2-1; CDR3 protein: CASSTRANGEQFF
V gene: TRBV6-6; J gene: TRBJ2-7; CDR3 protein: CASSPDRVVYEQYF
V gene: TRBV5-8; J gene: TRBJ2-3; CDR3 protein: CASSLGEAAGDTQYF
V gene: TRBV11-2; J gene: TRBJ2-3; CDR3 protein: CTSSSRRGTDTQYF
V gene: TRBV21-1; J gene: TRBJ1-5; CDR3 protein: CASSKRDREGFGNQPQHF
V gene: TRBV7-2; J gene: TRBJ1-2; CDR3 protein: CASSLRSWAPNIPGYTF
V gene: TRBV18; J gene: TRBJ1-5; CDR3 protein: CASSLRDNQPQHF
V gene: TRBV11-3; J gene: TRBJ2-1; CDR3 protein: CASSLRWRGFSYNEQFF
V gene: TRBV6-5; J gene: TRBJ1-1; CDR3 protein: CASSWTGYDTEAFF
V gene: TRBV30; J gene: TRBJ1-2; CDR3 protein: CAWDRNYGYTF
V gene: TRBV19; J gene: TRBJ1-5; CDR3 protein: CASTMSRAGIGNQPQHF
V gene: TRBV29-1; J gene: TRBJ1-6; CDR3 protein: CSVRTGRNSPLHF
V gene: TRBV27; J gene: TRBJ2-1; CDR3 protein: CASSLGAGGPYEQFF
V gene: TRBV6-1; J gene: TRBJ1-1; CDR3 protein: CASSGRAGNTEAFF
V gene: TRBV7-3; J gene: TRBJ2-3; CDR3 protein: CASSERAGLGTDTQYF
V gene: TRBV14; J gene: TRBJ2-7; CDR3 protein: CASSHQANRYEQYF
V gene: TRBV9; J gene: TRBJ1-6; CDR3 protein: CASSRTGDNSPLHF
V gene: TRBV28; J gene: TRBJ2-7; CDR3 protein: CASSAGGPLVEQYF
V gene: TRBV5-4; J gene: TRBJ2-7; CDR3 protein: CASSLGGPGQIYEQYF
V gene: TRBV11-1; J gene: TRBJ1-1; CDR3 protein: CASSLKRNTEAFF
V gene: TRBV7-8; J gene: TRBJ2-5; CDR3 protein: CASSFWRAQTQYF
V gene: TRBV5-1; J gene: TRBJ2-7; CDR3 protein: CASGVGGPYYEQYF
V gene: TRBV5-1; J gene: TRBJ1-5; CDR3 protein: CASSLVGGNQPQHF
V gene: TRBV19; J gene: TRBJ1-1; CDR3 protein: CASSTGQRKNTEAFF